Included here is one TCR beta chain sequence, with context. This clonotype was observed a few times. This clone's antigen is unknown. No clone much larger than this one lies a single base away; base qualities are absent. This sample was taken from a study of patients and donors after allogeneic stem cell transplantation (dated by TCRdb to the early 2020s). Via the germline V gene, CDR1 is SGHRS and CDR2 YFSETQ. The trim is 6 bases for V and 5 bases for J, with a gap of 12 bases between the germline ends. Taken from cysteine to phenylalanine, the CDR3 has 13 residues. Just CDR3 DNA is preserved here, 39 bases in frame from base 1. The library relied on RT-PCR. The sequencing machine was a NextSeq 550. TCRdb cleaned the public reads at Q25 with fastp, built clones with MiXCR and kept in-frame beta chains. Under each unique CDR3 protein, matching rows form one entry showing the most common genes and DNA. This sample holds hundreds of thousands of distinct CDR3 sequences; 38% were observed only once. The ten most abundant clones make up 11% of the sample.

Sequencing was done on a sample of blood, either unsorted or a sorted T cell fraction (not recorded which). The source of this sequence is a human donor who was either an allogeneic HSCT recipient or a stem cell or donor lymphocyte infusion donor (not recorded which). It is not recorded whose cells these are; they may come from a transplant donor. The chain is assembled from TRBV5-1 and TRBJ2-1; confidence is insufficient to name the D gene. In nucleotide form, the sequence is TGCGCCAGCAAAGTCGACTTCAACAATGAGCAGTTCTTC. Protein translation: CASKVDFNNEQFF.